The clone carrying this T cell receptor (beta chain) was seen many times. These data originate in a study of blood T cells in healthy people across ages. Trimming removed 1 base at V and 8 bases at J, with 8 bases between. The CDR3 is 13 amino acids. The germline V gene encodes CDR1 SGHTA and CDR2 FQGNSA. Donors were systemically healthy Caucasian individuals from Russia aged roughly 6 to 100 years. Isolated per sample were at least 6.5 million PBMCs. A J-beta primer mix and a sample-barcoded 5' primer were used in a second PCR of about 7 to 12 cycles. Tagging of each cDNA molecule was performed by a template-switch adaptor with 12 random nucleotides. TCRdb ran MiXCR on the 5' RACE reads and lists one entry per CDR3 protein. The sample has 1.5 million to 2 million distinct CDR3 sequences, 28% seen once.

The sample taken for sequencing was blood. The clonotype comes from a woman aged 25 to 39 in good health. The chain joins TRBV7-2 to TRBJ1-4, with D possibly TRBD1 on 5 matching bases. The CDR3 nucleotides are TGTGCCAGCAGCTTAGGTCGGGGGGAAAAACTGTTTTTT. Translation: CASSLGRGEKLFF.